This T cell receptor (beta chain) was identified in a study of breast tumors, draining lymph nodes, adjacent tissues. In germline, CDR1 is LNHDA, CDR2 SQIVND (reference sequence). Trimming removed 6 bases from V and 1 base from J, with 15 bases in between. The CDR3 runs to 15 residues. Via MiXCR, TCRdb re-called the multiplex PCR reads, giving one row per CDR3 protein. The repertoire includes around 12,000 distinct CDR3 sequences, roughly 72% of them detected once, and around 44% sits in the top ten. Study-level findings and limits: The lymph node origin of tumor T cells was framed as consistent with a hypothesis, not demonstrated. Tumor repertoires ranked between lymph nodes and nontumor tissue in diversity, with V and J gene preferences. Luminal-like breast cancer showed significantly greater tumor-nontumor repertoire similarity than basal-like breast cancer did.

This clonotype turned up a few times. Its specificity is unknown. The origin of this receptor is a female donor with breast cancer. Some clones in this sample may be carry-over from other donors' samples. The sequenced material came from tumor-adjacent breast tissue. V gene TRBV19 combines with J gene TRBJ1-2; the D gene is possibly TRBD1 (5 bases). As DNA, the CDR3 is TGTGCCAGTAGCCAGGGAGGGACGGGTAACTATGGCTACACCTTC. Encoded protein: CASSQGGTGNYGYTF.